This T cell receptor beta chain is from a study of tumor and adjacent non-tumor tissue in lung cancer listed by TCRdb under 2018. Study-level background: Patients with adenocarcinoma (12), squamous cell carcinoma (2) and small cell lung cancer (1) were included in the cohort. The study compared bulk TCRbeta repertoires from lung tumor tissue and matched distant non-tumor lung tissue of more than 12 lung cancer patients. Ages among the approximately 15 patients ranged from roughly 31 to 76 years, there were about ten men and 5 women, and disease was at TNM stage I to III. A total of some 130,000,000 productive TCRbeta reads were generated by sequencing, corresponding to an average of approximately 4 million reads per sample. A few dozen paired specimens, one tumor and one normal lung sample per patient, were profiled by TCRbeta CDR3 sequencing. Points the paper makes about the study in general: Only about 14 patients were in the cohort, and the authors stated that larger samples and more detailed clinical data are needed. In normal lung, the top 100 clones accounted for a significantly larger cumulative share of the repertoire than in tumor tissue. Peripheral blood was not sequenced, so blood TCRbeta repertoires were not examined in the lung cancer patients of the study. Younger patients had significantly higher TCR diversity, and higher tumor TCR diversity was associated with shorter overall and disease-free survival. Tumor tissue showed significantly higher TCR diversity (inverse Simpson) than normal lung tissue, at about 410 vs 180 (P = 0.0075, Mann-Whitney U test). The sequencing platform is not named in the methods, and unique molecular identifiers are not mentioned.

As regards this clonotype: Its cognate antigen has yet to be identified. Sequence at one end of the junction differs from germline and may be a read error.

The CDR3 contains 15 residues, cysteine and phenylalanine counted. Of all the DNA, just the CDR3 is kept, 45 bases in frame from base 1. CDR1 and CDR2, looked up from the germline V gene (reference sequence), are DFQATT and SNEGSKA. Receptor amplification or capture employed multiplex PCR. Sequencing took place on an Illumina HiSeq 2500. Following protocols modified from ARM-PCR, the researchers constructed TCRbeta libraries through three rounds of nested PCR with primers (Table S4). Before sequencing, PCR products in the 200-500 bp range were cut out of the gel and cleaned up using the QIAquick gel extraction kit. The paper's data handling went like this. Trimmomatic was used to clean the reads, FLASH merged the cleaned reads into complete CDR3 sequences, and MiTCR assigned the sequences to V(D)J germline segments. Clonal diversity was computed as the inverse Simpson's index with VDJtools. Productive reads were defined as in-frame sequences without a premature stop codon. TCRdb cleaned the public reads at Q25 with fastp, built clones with MiXCR and kept in-frame beta chains. A single entry per CDR3 protein holds the most common genes and DNA from its merged rows. The V and J calls here are based on TCRdb, not the publication. This sample lists around 120,000 distinct CDR3 sequences; 60% to 70% were detected once. Jointly, the top ten make up roughly 13% of the sample.

RNA was isolated from bulk unsorted tissue, and RNA quality was assessed with a NanoDrop ND-1000 and an Agilent 2100. The donors were newly diagnosed lung cancer patients admitted for thoracic surgery in China from August to November 2014 who had not received prior chemotherapy. Anyone who had undergone radiotherapy or chemotherapy before, or who had another cancer at the same time, was left out of the study. Pieces of surgical tissue measuring about 1-2 cm3 were kept in RNAlater solution and held at -80 degrees C until needed. Recombination linked TRBV20-1 to TRBJ2-7; 7 junctional bases match TRBD2. Sequenced: lung tumor tissue. The source is a man under 40 with non-small cell lung cancer. The bases are TGCAGTGCTCGAGATAGCGGGTTTTTCCCCTACGAGCCGTACTTC. Translated, this gives CSARDSGFFPYEPYF.